Detailed here is one T cell receptor beta chain. The antigen remains undetermined. 60 Vbeta and 13 Jbeta primers were used in PCR. Some clones are missing from TCRdb's copy, which holds only in-frame ones; the method was immunoSEQ multiplex PCR. The data show about 150,000 clones, roughly 80% seen once. The record originates from a study of cytomegalovirus exposure and HLA in healthy donors. As for the study in general: Early release data held around 80 million unique TCRs from HLA-typed donors.

In germline, CDR1 is SGHNT, CDR2 YENEEA. This CDR3 has 13 residues. V gave up 6 bases and J gave up 7 bases, with 13 bases separating them. General study findings and limits: Trimming of TCR beta V- and J-genes showed a link, identified in a later analysis, to a missense DCLRE1C variant. Rare TCR sequences predominated, though certain public TCRs were found in many donors.

Sequenced sample: PBMCs. The chain carries TRBV11-3 and TRBJ2-4, with D perhaps matching TRBD2 (6 bases). The source of this sequence is a woman aged 40 to 50 in good health and CMV-seronegative. CDR3 sequence reads: CASRSHGGNIQYF. CDR3 sequence (DNA): TGTGCCAGCAGAAGTCATGGGGGGAACATTCAGTACTTC.